The rows below give T cell receptor beta chains drawn from one sample of a study of OX40 agonist ivuxolimab in advanced cancers. Clones were read by immunoSEQ multiplex PCR, and TCRdb kept only the in-frame ones, dropping some. The sample lists tens of thousands of clones, more than 65% occurring once. Sequencing was performed on CD4+ or CD8+ T cells sorted from blood, taken in a trial of the OX40 agonist ivuxolimab. These receptor sequences come from an adult with an advanced solid tumor such as melanoma, head and neck, liver or kidney cancer. Both conserved end residues are part of each CDR3. Fields, in order: V gene, D gene, J gene, CDR3 protein. A D gene is named only where the DNA matches it firmly.

>TRBV27|.|TRBJ2-3
CASTPSKTLDTQYF
>TRBV2|.|TRBJ2-2
CASSSNGELFF
>TRBV6-6|TRBD2|TRBJ2-7
CASSWVSGADEQYF
>TRBV6-5|TRBD1|TRBJ1-6
CAIGTAYNSPLHF
>TRBV2|.|TRBJ1-1
CASSVGLMNTEAFF
>TRBV4-2|TRBD1|TRBJ1-2
CASSPDRGYGYTF
>TRBV11-2|.|TRBJ2-7
CASSSPTQERNEQYF
>TRBV2|.|TRBJ1-3
CATKTEISGNTIYF
>TRBV7-3|.|TRBJ2-5
CASSLRGTREETQYF
>TRBV11-2|.|TRBJ1-4
CASAFPYGAREKLFF
>TRBV18|TRBD1|TRBJ1-5
CASSPSETGGNQPQHF
>TRBV5-1|.|TRBJ1-2
CASSLGAPSDGYTF
>TRBV27|.|TRBJ2-3
CASSLDYRAQYF
>TRBV19|.|TRBJ2-2
CASTMNPGRSTGELFF
>TRBV5-1|.|TRBJ2-3
CASSLNHREWYF
>TRBV5-4|TRBD1|TRBJ1-1
CASSLMGTGGNTEAFF
>TRBV7-9|.|TRBJ2-3
CASTSARGHSMADTQYF
>TRBV5-1|.|TRBJ1-1
CASSLVSGATEAFF
>TRBV19|.|TRBJ1-5
CASSIAVRQPQHF
>TRBV11-3|.|TRBJ1-2
CASSLTGVDYGYTF
>TRBV6-5|.|TRBJ1-2
CASSTRTGFDYGYTF
>TRBV30|.|TRBJ1-5
CAWGGHNQPQHF
>TRBV5-5|.|TRBJ2-6
CASGNIVAQSRANVLTF
>TRBV6-5|.|TRBJ2-6
CASTGLSSGANVLTF
>TRBV6-5|TRBD2|TRBJ2-7
CASSQRDYEQYF
>TRBV2|.|TRBJ1-6
CASSGRSGQSISPLHF
>TRBV13|.|TRBJ1-6
CASSFNRDSPLHF
>TRBV4-1|.|TRBJ1-2
CASSPAPGASNYGYTF
>TRBV27|TRBD1|TRBJ1-1
CASSQTGGGTEAFF
>TRBV30|.|TRBJ2-7
CAWSVRGNLSYEQYF
>TRBV23-1|.|TRBJ2-7
CASSQATGGAYEQYF
>TRBV5-5|.|TRBJ1-1
CASSRIGQEIEAFF
>TRBV5-6|.|TRBJ2-1
CASSPVAGQGEQFF
>TRBV9|.|TRBJ2-5
CASSVGGTQETQYF
>TRBV29-1|.|TRBJ1-4
CSVEGDEF
>TRBV5-1|TRBD1|TRBJ1-1
CASSLRQGAGHTEAFF
>TRBV18|TRBD1|TRBJ2-7
CASSTDRVVRGQYEQYF
>TRBV29-1|TRBD1|TRBJ1-4
CSAAGQAREKLFF
>TRBV6-6|TRBD1|TRBJ1-5
CASSQSLGQGNQPQHF
>TRBV7-9|TRBD1|TRBJ2-7
CASNDRVSYEQYF
>TRBV6-5|.|TRBJ1-1
CASRRQALNTEAFF
>TRBV7-3|TRBD1|TRBJ2-1
CASSLGQGVYNEQFF
>TRBV6-5|TRBD1|TRBJ1-5
CASKTGGSNQPQHF
>TRBV2|.|TRBJ2-4
CASSEAKNIQYF
>TRBV20-1|.|TRBJ1-2
CSGTSYGYTF
>TRBV11-3|.|TRBJ2-1
CASSLRGARTNEQFF
>TRBV18|.|TRBJ1-2
CASSLRTGDYGYTF
>TRBV19|.|TRBJ1-5
CASSMTLNQPQHF
>TRBV6-1|.|TRBJ2-6
CASSEGGAGANVLTF
>TRBV15|.|TRBJ1-5
CATSEERNQPQHF
>TRBV27|TRBD1|TRBJ2-7
CASSSLIFRDRGRVGSYEQYF
>TRBV7-2|.|TRBJ1-2
CASSLGRGYGYTF
>TRBV11-2|.|TRBJ1-3
CASSLEDPIYF
>TRBV2|.|TRBJ2-6
CASSVGNPGANVLTF